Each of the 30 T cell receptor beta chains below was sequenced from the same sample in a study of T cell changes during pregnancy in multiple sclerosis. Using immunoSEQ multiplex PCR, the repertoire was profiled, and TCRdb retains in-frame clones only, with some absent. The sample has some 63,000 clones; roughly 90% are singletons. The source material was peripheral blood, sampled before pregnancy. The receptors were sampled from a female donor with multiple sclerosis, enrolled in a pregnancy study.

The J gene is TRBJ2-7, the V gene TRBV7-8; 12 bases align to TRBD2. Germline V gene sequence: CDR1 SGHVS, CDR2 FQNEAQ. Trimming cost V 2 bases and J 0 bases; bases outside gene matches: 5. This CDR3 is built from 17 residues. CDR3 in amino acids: CASSLSQLAGGSYEQYF. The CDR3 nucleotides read TGTGCCAGCAGCTTATCCCAACTAGCGGGGGGCTCCTACGAGCAGTACTTC.

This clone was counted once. The CDR3 loop reads CASSYSPDISYEQYF. CDR3 nucleotide sequence: TGTGCCAGCAGTTACTCCCCGGACATCTCCTACGAGCAGTACTTC. This chain connects TRBV6-5 to TRBJ2-7, with a possible D match to TRBD1 (5 bases). Germline V gives CDR1 MNHEY, CDR2 SVGAGI. V dropped 0 bases and J dropped 0 bases, with 9 bases sitting between them. The length of the CDR3 is 15 residues.

Written as DNA, the CDR3 is TGTGCCAGCAGTGAAGCGAACAGGCCCCTCTATGGCTACACCTTC. Translation: CASSEANRPLYGYTF. The genes are TRBV2 and TRBJ1-2, with D perhaps TRBD1 (5 bases). The germline gives CDR1 SNHLY, CDR2 FYNNEI. V shed 0 bases and J shed 4 bases, with 12 bases lying between them. This CDR3 spans 15 amino acids. The variable domain in full, completed from reference TRBV2 and TRBJ1-2, reads EPEVTQTPSHQVTQMGQEVILRCVPISNHLYFYWYRQILGQKVEFLVSFYNNEISEKSEIFDDQFSVERPDGSNFTLKIRSTKLEDSAMYFCASSEANRPLYGYTFGSGTRLTVV.

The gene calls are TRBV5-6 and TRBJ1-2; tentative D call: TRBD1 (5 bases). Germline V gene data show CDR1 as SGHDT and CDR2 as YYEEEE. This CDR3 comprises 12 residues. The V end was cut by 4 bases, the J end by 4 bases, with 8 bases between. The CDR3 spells CASSEDSYGYTF. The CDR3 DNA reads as TGTGCCAGCAGCGAAGACAGCTATGGCTACACCTTC.

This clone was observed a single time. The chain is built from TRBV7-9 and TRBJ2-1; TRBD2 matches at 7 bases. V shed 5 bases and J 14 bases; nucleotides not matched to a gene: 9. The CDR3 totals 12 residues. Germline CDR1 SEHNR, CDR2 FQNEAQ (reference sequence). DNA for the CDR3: TGTGCCAGCAGCCCCTTTGCGGGGGAGGAGTTCTTC. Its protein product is CASSPFAGEEFF.

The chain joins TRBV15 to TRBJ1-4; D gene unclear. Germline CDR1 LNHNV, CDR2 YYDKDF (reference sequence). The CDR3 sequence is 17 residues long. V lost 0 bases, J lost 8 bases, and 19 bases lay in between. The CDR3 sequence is CATSRDDPRQAGEKLFF. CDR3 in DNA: TGTGCCACCAGCAGAGATGATCCCCGCCAAGCGGGGGAAAAACTGTTTTTT.

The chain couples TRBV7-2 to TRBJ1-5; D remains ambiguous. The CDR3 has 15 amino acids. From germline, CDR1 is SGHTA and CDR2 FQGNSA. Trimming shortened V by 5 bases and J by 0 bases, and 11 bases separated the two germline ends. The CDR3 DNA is TGTGCCAGCAGCCGCTCAGTAAATAGCAATCAGCCCCAGCATTTT. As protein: CASSRSVNSNQPQHF.

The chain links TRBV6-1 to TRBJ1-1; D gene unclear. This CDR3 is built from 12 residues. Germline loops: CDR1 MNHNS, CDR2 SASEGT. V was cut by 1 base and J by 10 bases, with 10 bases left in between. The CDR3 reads CASSEDLIGAFF. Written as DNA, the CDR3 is TGTGCCAGCAGTGAAGACCTAATCGGAGCTTTCTTT.

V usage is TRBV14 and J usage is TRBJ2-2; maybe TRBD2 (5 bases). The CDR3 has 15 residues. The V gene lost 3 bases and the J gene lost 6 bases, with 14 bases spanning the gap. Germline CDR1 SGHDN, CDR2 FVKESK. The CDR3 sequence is CASSHDGVRAGELFF. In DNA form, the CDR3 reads TGTGCCAGCAGCCATGACGGGGTTAGGGCCGGGGAGCTGTTTTTT. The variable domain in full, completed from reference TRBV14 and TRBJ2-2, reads EAGVTQFPSHSVIEKGQTVTLRCDPISGHDNLYWYRRVMGKEIKFLLHFVKESKQDESGMPNNRFLAERTGGTYSTLKVQPAELEDSGVYFCASSHDGVRAGELFFGEGSRLTVL.

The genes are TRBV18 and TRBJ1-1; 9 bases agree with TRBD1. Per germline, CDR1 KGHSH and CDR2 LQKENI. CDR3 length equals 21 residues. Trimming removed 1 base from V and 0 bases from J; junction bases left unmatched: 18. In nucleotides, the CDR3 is TGTGCCAGCTCACCACTTCCGACAGGGGGGCCATTCGAGGGCCTGAACACTGAAGCTTTCTTT. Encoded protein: CASSPLPTGGPFEGLNTEAFF.

CDR3 coding DNA: TGTGCCAGCAGCGCCACAGGGACTGGGGCCAACGTCCTGACTTTC. It is translated as CASSATGTGANVLTF. This chain connects TRBV9 to TRBJ2-6; D may be TRBD1 (6 bases). V was trimmed by 3 bases and J by 2 bases, leaving 9 bases between them. The length of the CDR3 is 15 residues. The V gene's germline CDR1 is SGDLS and CDR2 YYNGEE.

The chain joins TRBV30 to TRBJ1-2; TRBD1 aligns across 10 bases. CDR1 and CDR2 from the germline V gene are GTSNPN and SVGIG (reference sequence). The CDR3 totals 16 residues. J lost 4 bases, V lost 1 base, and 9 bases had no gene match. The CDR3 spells CAWSGTGTGAAYGYTF. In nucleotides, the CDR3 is TGTGCCTGGAGTGGGACTGGGACAGGGGCGGCCTATGGCTACACCTTC.

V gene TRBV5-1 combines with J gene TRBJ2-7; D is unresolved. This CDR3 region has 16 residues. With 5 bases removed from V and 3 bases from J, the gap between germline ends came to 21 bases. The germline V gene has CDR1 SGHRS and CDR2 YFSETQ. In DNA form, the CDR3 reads TGCGCCAGCAGTCAATTCAACGGTGAAATCTTCTACGAGCAGTACTTC. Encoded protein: CASSQFNGEIFYEQYF. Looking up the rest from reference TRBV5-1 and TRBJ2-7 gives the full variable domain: KAGVTQTPRYLIKTRGQQVTLSCSPISGHRSVSWYQQTPGQGLQFLFEYFSETQRNKGNFPGRFSGRQFSNSRSEMNVSTLELGDSALYLCASSQFNGEIFYEQYFGPGTRLTVT.

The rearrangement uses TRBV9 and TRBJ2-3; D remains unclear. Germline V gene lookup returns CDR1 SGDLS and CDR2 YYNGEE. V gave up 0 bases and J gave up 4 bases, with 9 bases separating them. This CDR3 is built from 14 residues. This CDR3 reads CASSVGAPADTQYF. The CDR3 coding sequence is TGTGCCAGCAGCGTAGGTGCCCCGGCAGATACGCAGTATTTT.

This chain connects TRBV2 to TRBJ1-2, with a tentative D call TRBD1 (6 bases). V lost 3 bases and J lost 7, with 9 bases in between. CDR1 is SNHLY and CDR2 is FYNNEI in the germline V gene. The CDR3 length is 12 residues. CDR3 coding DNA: TGTGCCAGCAGTGAGGGCAGGGGTGGCTACACCTTC. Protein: CASSEGRGGYTF. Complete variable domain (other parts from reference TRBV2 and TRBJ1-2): EPEVTQTPSHQVTQMGQEVILRCVPISNHLYFYWYRQILGQKVEFLVSFYNNEISEKSEIFDDQFSVERPDGSNFTLKIRSTKLEDSAMYFCASSEGRGGYTFGSGTRLTVV.

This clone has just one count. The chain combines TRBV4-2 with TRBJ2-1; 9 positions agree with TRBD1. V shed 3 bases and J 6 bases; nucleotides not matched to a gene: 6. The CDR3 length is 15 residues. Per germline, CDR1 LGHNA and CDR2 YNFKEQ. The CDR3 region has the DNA TGTGCCAGCAGCCAGGGGGACAGGGACCGCAATGAGCAGTTCTTC. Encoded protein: CASSQGDRDRNEQFF.

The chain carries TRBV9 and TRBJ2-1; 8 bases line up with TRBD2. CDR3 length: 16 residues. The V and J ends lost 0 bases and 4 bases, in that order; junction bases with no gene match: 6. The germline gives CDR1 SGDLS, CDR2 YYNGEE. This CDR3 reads CASSVAPRGAYNEQFF. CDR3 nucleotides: TGTGCCAGCAGCGTAGCACCGCGGGGGGCTTACAATGAGCAGTTCTTC.

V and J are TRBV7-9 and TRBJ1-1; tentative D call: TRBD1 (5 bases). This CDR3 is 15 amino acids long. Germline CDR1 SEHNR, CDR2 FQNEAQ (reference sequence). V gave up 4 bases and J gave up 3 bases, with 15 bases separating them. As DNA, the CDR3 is TGTGCCAGCAGCTCGTTCCGGGGAGGGGACACTGAAGCTTTCTTT. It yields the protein CASSSFRGGDTEAFF.

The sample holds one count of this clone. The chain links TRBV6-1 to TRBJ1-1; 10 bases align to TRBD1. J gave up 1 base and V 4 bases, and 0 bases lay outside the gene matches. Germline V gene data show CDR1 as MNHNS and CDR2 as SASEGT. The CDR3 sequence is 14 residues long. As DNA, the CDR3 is TGTGCCAGCAGTGGGGACAGGGGGAACACTGAAGCTTTCTTT. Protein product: CASSGDRGNTEAFF.

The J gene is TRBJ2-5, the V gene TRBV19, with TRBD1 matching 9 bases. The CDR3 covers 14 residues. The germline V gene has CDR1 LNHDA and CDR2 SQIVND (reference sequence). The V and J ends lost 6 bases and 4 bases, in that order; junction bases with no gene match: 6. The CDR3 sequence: CASRKQGAGETQYF. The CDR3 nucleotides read TGTGCCAGTAGAAAACAGGGGGCCGGAGAGACCCAGTACTTC.

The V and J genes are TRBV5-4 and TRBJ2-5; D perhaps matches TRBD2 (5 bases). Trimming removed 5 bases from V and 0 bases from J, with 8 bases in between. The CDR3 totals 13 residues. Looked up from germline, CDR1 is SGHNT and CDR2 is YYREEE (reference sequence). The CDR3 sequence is CASSPGNQETQYF. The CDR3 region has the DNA TGTGCCAGCAGTCCCGGGAACCAAGAGACCCAGTACTTC.

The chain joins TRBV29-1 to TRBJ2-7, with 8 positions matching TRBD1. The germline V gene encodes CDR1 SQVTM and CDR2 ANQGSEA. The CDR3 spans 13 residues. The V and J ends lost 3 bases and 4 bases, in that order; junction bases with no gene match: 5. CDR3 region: CSVDRTGSYEQYF. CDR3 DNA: TGCAGCGTTGATCGGACAGGGAGTTACGAGCAGTACTTC.

CDR3 in amino acids: CASSPNRVGDEQYF. The CDR3 bases are TGTGCCAGCAGCCCGAACAGGGTGGGGGACGAGCAGTACTTC. The rearrangement links TRBV7-3 to TRBJ2-7; a possible D gene is TRBD1 (6 bases). The CDR3 is 14 residues long. Germline CDR1 SGHTA, CDR2 FQGTGA. The V and J ends lost 5 bases and 5 bases respectively, with 16 bases between them.

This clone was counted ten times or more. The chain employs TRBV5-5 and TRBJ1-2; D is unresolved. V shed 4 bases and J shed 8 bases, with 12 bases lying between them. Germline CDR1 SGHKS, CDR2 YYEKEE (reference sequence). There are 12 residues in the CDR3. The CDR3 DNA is TGTGCCAGCAGCATCCGACCGGGGGGCTACACCTTC. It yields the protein CASSIRPGGYTF.

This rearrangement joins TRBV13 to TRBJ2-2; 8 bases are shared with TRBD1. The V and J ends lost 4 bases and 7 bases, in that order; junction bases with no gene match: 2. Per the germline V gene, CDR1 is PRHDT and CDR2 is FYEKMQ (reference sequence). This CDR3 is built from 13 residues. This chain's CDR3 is CASSSDRGGELFF. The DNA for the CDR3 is TGTGCCAGCAGCTCAGACAGGGGCGGGGAGCTGTTTTTT.

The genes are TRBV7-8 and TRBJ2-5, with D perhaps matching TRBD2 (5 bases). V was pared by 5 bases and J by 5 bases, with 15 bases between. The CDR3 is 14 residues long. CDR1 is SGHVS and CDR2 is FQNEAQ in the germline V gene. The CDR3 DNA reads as TGTGCCAGCAGCCCCGGACCGCGGAGGGAGACCCAGTACTTC. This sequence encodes CASSPGPRRETQYF. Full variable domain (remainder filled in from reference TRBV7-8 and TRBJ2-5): GAGVSQSPRYKVAKRGQDVALRCDPISGHVSLFWYQQALGQGPEFLTYFQNEAQLDKSGLPSDRFFAERPEGSVSTLKIQRTQQEDSAVYLCASSPGPRRETQYFGPGTRLLVL.

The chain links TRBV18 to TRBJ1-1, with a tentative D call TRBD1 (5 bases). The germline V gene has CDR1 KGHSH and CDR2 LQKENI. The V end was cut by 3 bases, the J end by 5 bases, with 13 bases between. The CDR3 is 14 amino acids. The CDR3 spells CASSPLQGFTEAFF. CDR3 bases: TGTGCCAGCTCACCCCTCCAGGGTTTTACTGAAGCTTTCTTT.

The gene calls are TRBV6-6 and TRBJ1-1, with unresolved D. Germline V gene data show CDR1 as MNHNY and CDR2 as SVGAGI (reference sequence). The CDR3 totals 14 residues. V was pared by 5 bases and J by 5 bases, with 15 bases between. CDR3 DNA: TGTGCCAGCAGTCGGGCCCGGGGTGAAACTGAAGCTTTCTTT. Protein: CASSRARGETEAFF.

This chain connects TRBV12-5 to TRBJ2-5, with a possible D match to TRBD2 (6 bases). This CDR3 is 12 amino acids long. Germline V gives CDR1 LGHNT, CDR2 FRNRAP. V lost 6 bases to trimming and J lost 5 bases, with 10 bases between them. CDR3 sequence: CASGEGGETQYF. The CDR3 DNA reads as TGTGCTAGTGGGGAGGGTGGGGAGACCCAGTACTTC. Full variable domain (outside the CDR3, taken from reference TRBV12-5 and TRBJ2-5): DARVTQTPRHKVTEMGQEVTMRCQPILGHNTVFWYRQTMMQGLELLAYFRNRAPLDDSGMPKDRFSAEMPDATLATLKIQPSEPRDSAVYFCASGEGGETQYFGPGTRLLVL.

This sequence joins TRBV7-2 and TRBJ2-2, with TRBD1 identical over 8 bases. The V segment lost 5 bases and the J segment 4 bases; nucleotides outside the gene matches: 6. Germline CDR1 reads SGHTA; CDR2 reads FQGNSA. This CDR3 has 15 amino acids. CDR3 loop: CASSRQGARTGELFF. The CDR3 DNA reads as TGTGCCAGCAGCCGCCAGGGGGCGCGCACCGGGGAGCTGTTTTTT.